This T cell receptor beta chain was identified in a study of T cells in localized non-small cell lung cancer. Only in-frame clones appear in the TCRdb table, and some are missing; sequencing was by immunoSEQ multiplex PCR. The data hold tens of thousands of clones, with 80% to 90% observed a single time. The germline V and J ends were trimmed by 4 bases and 0 bases, with 18 bases remaining between them. The germline gives CDR1 LGHNA, CDR2 YNFKEQ. This CDR3 has 17 amino acids. The rearrangement joins TRBV4-2 to TRBJ1-2, with D hard to call. The starting material was peripheral blood mononuclear cells, obtained before any cancer treatment. The receptor was derived from a male donor older than 55 with stage II lung adenocarcinoma. The CDR3 sequence: CASSLSGPAATNYGYTF. DNA for the CDR3: TGTGCCAGCAGCCTTTCAGGCCCGGCGGCAACTAACTATGGCTACACCTTC.